The 16 T cell receptor beta chains reported below all come from one sample, sequenced in a study of blood T cell repertoires in COVID-19. This table comes from immunoSEQ multiplex PCR, and its TCRdb copy is limited to in-frame clones, with some not included. The table shows hundreds of thousands of clones, with less than 90% occurring only once. Sequencing was carried out using PBMCs or T cells enriched from blood (not recorded which). The receptor set was obtained from a woman aged 55-70 years who had recovered from COVID-19.

The genes are TRBV7-2 and TRBJ2-1; 7 bases agree with TRBD2. Losses at the gene ends were 5 bases for V and 2 bases for J; bases not matched to a gene: 12. The CDR3 is 17 residues long. Germline V CDR1 and CDR2: SGHTA, FQGNSA. CDR3 sequence: CASSPRGAGDPYNEQFF. Here the CDR3 DNA reads TGTGCCAGCAGCCCACGCGGGGCGGGGGACCCCTACAATGAGCAGTTCTTC.

This clone has just one count. This chain joins TRBV3-1 (or the pseudogene TRBV3-2) and TRBJ2-1, with 9 bases identical to TRBD1. Germline CDR1 reads LGHDT; CDR2 reads YNNKEL (reference sequence). The CDR3 consists of 14 residues. V lost 2 bases and J lost 7; bases outside the gene matches: 3. Here the CDR3 reads CASSQFGTGNEQFF. CDR3 DNA: TGTGCCAGCAGCCAATTCGGGACAGGGAATGAGCAGTTCTTC.

A single count supports this clone. The CDR3 DNA reads as TGCGCCAGCAGCTTGGTGGGGGGGAATGGCTATGGCTACACCTTC. Protein: CASSLVGGNGYGYTF. This sequence joins TRBV5-1 and TRBJ1-2, with D possibly matching TRBD1 (5 bases). V lost 0 bases and J 4 bases, leaving 13 bases between the germline ends. CDR1 and CDR2 (germline): SGHRS, YFSETQ. The CDR3 contains 15 residues.

J is TRBJ1-4 and V is TRBV5-1; 8 bases fit TRBD1. The CDR3 is 16 residues long. Germline values: CDR1 SGHRS, CDR2 YFSETQ. Losses at the gene ends were 4 bases for V and 7 bases for J; bases not matched to a gene: 12. CDR3 sequence reads: CASSLTDRGDIEKLFF. DNA for the CDR3: TGCGCCAGCAGCCTTACCGACAGGGGCGATATTGAAAAACTGTTTTTT.

This rearrangement joins TRBV5-4 to TRBJ2-1, with 9 bases that match TRBD1. V lost 4 bases, J lost 3 bases, and 5 bases stayed unmatched. Germline assignment: CDR1 SGHNT and CDR2 YYREEE (reference sequence). CDR3 length equals 15 residues. The CDR3 sequence is CASSQGQGLYNEQFF. The CDR3 nucleotides are TGTGCCAGCAGCCAAGGACAGGGGCTCTACAATGAGCAGTTCTTC.

This chain links TRBV30 with TRBJ1-6; TRBD1 aligns across 9 bases. CDR1 is GTSNPN, CDR2 SVGIG, per germline (reference sequence). V shed 6 bases, J shed 9 bases, and the junction held 6 bases outside the gene matches. The CDR3 contains 13 residues. CDR3 sequence reads: CACQGQGGSPLHF. Here the CDR3 DNA reads TGTGCCTGCCAGGGACAGGGCGGTTCACCCCTCCACTTT.

V gene TRBV4-1 combines with J gene TRBJ1-4; 7 nucleotides match TRBD1. Germline V gene data show CDR1 as MGHRA and CDR2 as YSYEKL. The CDR3 consists of 15 residues. V shed 0 bases, J shed 3 bases, and the junction held 1 base outside the gene matches. This chain's CDR3 is CASSQEDRSNEKLFF. The CDR3 nucleotides read TGCGCCAGCAGCCAAGAGGACAGGTCTAATGAAAAACTGTTTTTT.

The CDR3 DNA follows: TGCAGCGTTGGTGAGGCTAGCGGTACCGGGGAGCTGTTTTTT. Residues: CSVGEASGTGELFF. The chain is built from TRBV29-1 and TRBJ2-2, with 7 bases lining up with TRBD2. Germline CDR1 SQVTM, CDR2 ANQGSEA. The ends lost 4 bases at V and 5 bases at J; junction bases unmatched: 7. The CDR3 is 14 amino acids.

This sequence joins TRBV18 and TRBJ2-2; possible D gene TRBD2, 6 bases. V shed 0 bases and J shed 4 bases, with 12 bases lying between them. CDR3 length: 16 amino acids. Germline CDR1 is KGHSH and CDR2 is LQKENI. CDR3 DNA: TGTGCCAGCTCACCACCTGATAGCGGAAGCACCGGGGAGCTGTTTTTT. It encodes CASSPPDSGSTGELFF. Full variable domain (missing parts from reference TRBV18 and TRBJ2-2): NAGVMQNPRHLVRRRGQEARLRCSPMKGHSHVYWYRQLPEEGLKFMVYLQKENIIDESGMPKERFSAEFPKEGPSILRIQQVVRGDSAAYFCASSPPDSGSTGELFFGEGSRLTVL.

CDR3 bases: TGTGCCATCAGTGAGCGGGGGGGTGTAGATACGCAGTATTTT. Amino acid sequence: CAISERGGVDTQYF. The genes are TRBV10-3 and TRBJ2-3; 8 bases match TRBD2. Germline values: CDR1 ENHRY, CDR2 SYGVKD. This CDR3 region has 14 residues. V lost 2 bases, J lost 5 bases, and 3 bases stayed unmatched.

The chain has TRBV2 and TRBJ2-1, with 9 positions matching TRBD1. V trimming: 5 bases; J trimming: 6 bases; junction bases outside the gene matches: 5. CDR1 is SNHLY and CDR2 is FYNNEI in the germline V gene. The CDR3 is 14 amino acids. The CDR3 region is CASSPGQGTNEQFF. The CDR3 region has the DNA TGTGCCAGCAGTCCGGGACAGGGCACCAATGAGCAGTTCTTC.

The V gene is TRBV29-1, the J gene TRBJ2-2; tentatively, D is TRBD2 (5 bases). V dropped 5 bases and J dropped 4 bases, with 11 bases sitting between them. Germline lookup yields CDR1 SQVTM and CDR2 ANQGSEA. CDR3 length: 13 residues. The CDR3 nucleotides are TGCAGCGTTACACGGGCGGGCACCGGGGAGCTGTTTTTT. It yields the protein CSVTRAGTGELFF.

V is TRBV27 and J is TRBJ1-2; 7 bases are shared with TRBD1. Per germline, CDR1 MNHEY and CDR2 SMNVEV (reference sequence). The CDR3 totals 14 residues. Trimming took 5 bases from V and 10 from J; bases not matched to a gene: 13. In DNA, the CDR3 is TGTGCCAGCAGTCTCCGTTCAGCGCAGGGGGTCTACACCTTC. This sequence encodes CASSLRSAQGVYTF.

The chain is built from TRBV6-5 and TRBJ2-6; D not certain. Trimming pared 6 bases from V and 0 bases from J, leaving 6 bases between. This CDR3 region has 14 residues. CDR1 is MNHEY and CDR2 is SVGAGI in the germline V gene. The CDR3 loop reads CASSHTSGANVLTF. The CDR3 DNA reads TGTGCCAGCAGCCACACCTCTGGGGCCAACGTCCTGACTTTC.

This chain joins TRBV2 and TRBJ2-7; 8 bases agree with TRBD2. This CDR3 is 14 amino acids long. Germline lookup yields CDR1 SNHLY and CDR2 FYNNEI. The V segment lost 4 bases and the J segment 3 bases; nucleotides outside the gene matches: 5. The CDR3 DNA reads as TGTGCCAGCAGTGTTCCCGCGGGGGGCTACGAGCAGTACTTC. Amino acids: CASSVPAGGYEQYF.

The chain couples TRBV6-1 to TRBJ2-5, with D maybe TRBD1 (5 bases). V dropped 3 bases and J dropped 2 bases, with 25 bases sitting between them. This CDR3 is 19 amino acids long. Germline CDR1 is MNHNS and CDR2 is SASEGT. The CDR3 bases are TGTGCCAGCAGTGATCAGGGTATCTTCACCAGAAAAATACAAGAGACCCAGTACTTC. Its translation: CASSDQGIFTRKIQETQYF.